One sample yielded the 29 T cell receptor beta chains listed below, sequenced in a study of graft-versus-host responses after intestinal transplantation. Libraries were prepared by immunoSEQ multiplex PCR; TCRdb keeps only in-frame clonotypes and omits some of them. The sample has roughly 12,000 clones, 80% seen once. Source: PBMCs, taken roughly 74 weeks after intestinal transplant. These receptors were collected from a human patient who received an intestinal transplant, so some T cells may come from the graft donor.

The table lists this clone with a few counts. The chain has TRBV11-1 and TRBJ2-7, with 8 bases aligning to TRBD1. The CDR3 sequence is 13 residues long. The V gene's germline CDR1 is SGHAT and CDR2 FQDESV (reference sequence). The J segment lost 3 bases and the V segment lost 4 bases, leaving 2 bases of the junction unmatched. CDR3 coding DNA: TGTGCCAGCAGCTCGGACAGGGACTACGAGCAGTACTTC. This codes for CASSSDRDYEQYF.

The rearrangement joins TRBV6-5 to TRBJ1-2; D is perhaps TRBD1 (5 bases). The CDR3 contains 15 residues. CDR1 and CDR2 from the germline V gene are MNHEY and SVGAGI. Deletions cut 5 bases from V and 4 bases from J, with 17 bases between. The CDR3 DNA is TGTGCCAGCAGTGCGACGACTGGGACCTTCTATGGCTACACCTTC. Encoded protein: CASSATTGTFYGYTF.

This chain uses TRBV6-1 with TRBJ2-7; D call uncertain. V was clipped by 5 bases and J by 6 bases, with 11 bases between them. CDR1 is MNHNS, CDR2 SASEGT, per germline. The length of the CDR3 is 12 residues. The CDR3 nucleotides read TGTGCCAGCAGTCCACGAAGAGGCGAGCAGTACTTC. This codes for CASSPRRGEQYF.

V is TRBV19 and J is TRBJ1-3; D possibly corresponds to TRBD1 (6 bases). V dropped 5 bases and J dropped 0 bases, with 11 bases sitting between them. The CDR3 has 15 residues. The germline CDR1 and CDR2 sequences are LNHDA and SQIVND (reference sequence). CDR3 sequence: CASSYGQSSGNTIYF. The DNA of the CDR3 is TGTGCCAGTAGTTATGGACAGAGCTCTGGAAACACCATATATTTT.

This clone was seen a few times. The V call is TRBV15, the J call TRBJ1-6; the D gene is possibly TRBD1 (5 bases). From germline, CDR1 is LNHNV and CDR2 YYDKDF (reference sequence). V was trimmed by 1 base and J by 10 bases, leaving 14 bases between them. The CDR3 has 15 residues. The CDR3 nucleotides are TGTGCCACCAGCAGAGTCATGCAGGGAGGGTCACCCCTCCACTTT. Translated, it gives CATSRVMQGGSPLHF.

This sequence joins TRBV30 and TRBJ1-6, with D uncertain. Deletions cut 1 base from V and 1 base from J, with 11 bases between. There are 16 residues in the CDR3. The germline CDR1 and CDR2 sequences are GTSNPN and SVGIG (reference sequence). Here the CDR3 reads CAWSAARGSYNSPLHF. CDR3 coding DNA: TGTGCCTGGAGTGCAGCTCGGGGTTCCTATAATTCACCCCTCCACTTT.

This clone has only one observation. J is TRBJ2-3 and V is TRBV18; 13 nucleotides align to TRBD2. After removal of 4 bases from V and 5 bases from J, the junction contained 6 bases not matched to a gene. From germline, CDR1 is KGHSH and CDR2 LQKENI. There are 16 residues in the CDR3. For the CDR3, the DNA is TGTGCCAGCTCACTTGGACTAGCGGGAGTAGGAGATACGCAGTATTTT. Protein product: CASSLGLAGVGDTQYF.

This clone was recorded a few times. The chain links TRBV20-1 to TRBJ1-1; D uncertain. Looked up from germline, CDR1 is DFQATT and CDR2 is SNEGSKA (reference sequence). The CDR3 has 9 amino acids. V was shortened by 2 bases and J by 7 bases, with 2 bases between the two germline ends. CDR3 loop: CSARIEAFF. The CDR3 DNA follows: TGCAGTGCTAGAATTGAAGCTTTCTTT.

The chain couples TRBV21-1 to TRBJ2-1; the table gives TRBD2 as D, unverified against the DNA. TRBV21-1 counts as a pseudogene. This CDR3 spans 19 amino acids. CDR3 sequence reads: CASSKVATSGHPIYNEQFF. The CDR3 DNA sequence: TGTGCCAGCAGCAAAGTCGCGACTAGCGGGCATCCTATCTACAATGAGCAGTTCTTC.

The V gene is TRBV29-1, the J gene TRBJ2-1; D not certain. The CDR3 spans 12 residues. Germline assignment: CDR1 SQVTM and CDR2 ANQGSEA. Trimming took 0 bases from V and 7 from J, leaving 7 bases between them. For the CDR3, the DNA is TGCAGCGTTGAAGATATGAGGAATGAGCAGTTCTTC. It specifies CSVEDMRNEQFF.

In its sample, this clone was seen once. The chain couples TRBV7-6 to TRBJ2-7; 8 positions match TRBD2. Trimming removed 4 bases from V and 3 bases from J; junction bases left unmatched: 5. Germline V gene data show CDR1 as SGHVS and CDR2 as FNYEAQ. The CDR3 is made up of 14 amino acids. CDR3 residues: CASSSSSGSYEQYF. CDR3 DNA: TGTGCCAGCAGCTCAAGCAGCGGGAGCTACGAGCAGTACTTC.

The chain couples TRBV7-8 to TRBJ1-6; 9 bases map to TRBD1. Germline CDR1 and CDR2: SGHVS and FQNEAQ. This CDR3 spans 20 amino acids. V was pared by 3 bases and J by 0 bases, with 12 bases of the junction left unmatched. The DNA for the CDR3 is TGTGCCAGCAGCTTGGACCGGGACAGGGATGTAAGCTCCTATAATTCACCCCTCCACTTT. Translation gives CASSLDRDRDVSSYNSPLHF.

The V and J genes are TRBV6-5 and TRBJ2-2; TRBD2 might be the D (5 bases). The CDR3 consists of 13 residues. CDR1 MNHEY and CDR2 SVGAGI come from the germline V gene. Deletions cut 5 bases from V and 5 bases from J, with 9 bases between. As DNA, the CDR3 is TGTGCCAGCAGTCATAAGCGGACCGGGGAGCTGTTTTTT. Translated: CASSHKRTGELFF.

The chain links TRBV5-4 to TRBJ2-7, with D perhaps TRBD1 or TRBD2 (5 bases each). CDR1 is SGHNT and CDR2 is YYREEE in the germline V gene (reference sequence). Trimming took 5 bases from V and 2 from J, leaving 14 bases between them. CDR3 length equals 14 residues. In DNA, the CDR3 is TGTGCCAGCAGTGGAACCGGGGCCACCTACGAGCAGTACTTC. As protein: CASSGTGATYEQYF.

The chain couples TRBV7-8 to TRBJ1-3, with a tentative D call TRBD1 (6 bases). The germline V gene has CDR1 SGHVS and CDR2 FQNEAQ. Deletions cut 1 base from V and 3 bases from J, with 10 bases between. The CDR3 totals 15 residues. CDR3 loop: CASSLDRGGGNTIYF. The DNA for the CDR3 is TGTGCCAGCAGCTTAGATCGAGGGGGTGGAAACACCATATATTTT. Together with reference TRBV7-8 and TRBJ1-3, the CDR3 gives the full variable domain: GAGVSQSPRYKVAKRGQDVALRCDPISGHVSLFWYQQALGQGPEFLTYFQNEAQLDKSGLPSDRFFAERPEGSVSTLKIQRTQQEDSAVYLCASSLDRGGGNTIYFGEGSWLTVV.

The rearrangement uses TRBV9 and TRBJ2-3; 7 nucleotides match TRBD2. This CDR3 has 15 amino acids. Trimming took 7 bases from V and 2 from J; bases not matched to a gene: 10. Germline V gives CDR1 SGDLS, CDR2 YYNGEE. Here the CDR3 reads CASAIAGLYTDTQYF. In DNA, the CDR3 is TGTGCCAGCGCCATAGCGGGCCTTTACACAGATACGCAGTATTTT.

The chain combines TRBV6-5 with TRBJ1-6; unclear D gene. Trimming took 2 bases from V and 7 from J, leaving 3 bases between them. The CDR3 extends over 12 amino acids. Germline CDR1 MNHEY, CDR2 SVGAGI. CDR3 coding DNA: TGTGCCAGCAGTTACGGGAATTCACCCCTCCACTTT. Protein sequence: CASSYGNSPLHF.

The chain has TRBV28 and TRBJ1-1; D is perhaps TRBD1 (5 bases). V was shortened by 4 bases and J by 3 bases, with 15 bases between the two germline ends. Germline assignment: CDR1 MDHEN and CDR2 SYDVKM. The CDR3 loop spans 15 amino acids. The CDR3 DNA follows: TGTGCCAGCAGTTCGACTCAGGGAGTGGACACTGAAGCTTTCTTT. The encoded protein is CASSSTQGVDTEAFF.

This chain links TRBV10-1 with TRBJ2-1, with D unresolved. The V end lost 2 bases, the J end lost 2 bases, and 4 bases lay between the germline ends. This CDR3 is 13 amino acids long. Germline CDR1 is WNHNN and CDR2 is SYGVQD (reference sequence). The CDR3 coding sequence is TGCGCCAGCAGTGAGGAAACCTACAATGAGCAGTTCTTC. This sequence encodes CASSEETYNEQFF.

This clone was observed a few times. The chain combines TRBV7-9 with TRBJ2-2; D call uncertain. Deletions cut 7 bases from V and 0 bases from J, with 18 bases between. Germline V CDR1 and CDR2: SEHNR, FQNEAQ (reference sequence). This CDR3 region has 17 residues. For the CDR3, the DNA is TGTGCCAGCATCCAACCGTTGGGTAACGCGAACACCGGGGAGCTGTTTTTT. Its protein is CASIQPLGNANTGELFF.

The count of this clone is one. The J gene is TRBJ2-2, the V gene TRBV28; 13 bases are shared with TRBD2. The CDR3 is 18 residues long. In germline, CDR1 is MDHEN, CDR2 SYDVKM. The V segment lost 5 bases and the J segment 6 bases; nucleotides outside the gene matches: 12. CDR3 coding DNA: TGTGCCAGCAGTCCTCGAGCGGGGACTAGCGGGGCCCCCGGGGAGCTGTTTTTT. Translated, it gives CASSPRAGTSGAPGELFF. Together with reference TRBV28 and TRBJ2-2, the CDR3 gives the full variable domain: DVKVTQSSRYLVKRTGEKVFLECVQDMDHENMFWYRQDPGLGLRLIYFSYDVKMKEKGDIPEGYSVSREKKERFSLILESASTNQTSMYLCASSPRAGTSGAPGELFFGEGSRLTVL.

CDR3 sequence: CASVLAGGYNEQFF. The DNA for the CDR3 is TGCGCCAGCGTATTAGCGGGAGGCTACAATGAGCAGTTCTTC. V usage is TRBV10-2 and J usage is TRBJ2-1; 10 nucleotides line up with TRBD2. Germline assignment: CDR1 WSHSY and CDR2 SAAADI. The CDR3 is 14 amino acids. V was pared by 8 bases and J by 3 bases, with 4 bases of the junction left unmatched.

The genes are TRBV10-1 and TRBJ2-2, with D unresolved. This CDR3 is 15 amino acids long. Germline V gene lookup returns CDR1 WNHNN and CDR2 SYGVQD (reference sequence). The V gene lost 6 bases and the J gene lost 0 bases, with 11 bases spanning the gap. This CDR3 is CASSKGATNTGELFF. DNA for the CDR3: TGCGCCAGCAGCAAAGGAGCCACGAACACCGGGGAGCTGTTTTTT.

The J gene is TRBJ2-7, the V gene TRBV7-3; perhaps D is TRBD1 or TRBD2 (7 bases each). The CDR3 totals 14 residues. Germline values: CDR1 SGHTA, CDR2 FQGTGA. Trimming pared 4 bases from V and 0 bases from J, leaving 10 bases between. Here the CDR3 DNA reads TGTGCCAGCAGCTCCAGGGGGGGCTCCTACGAGCAGTACTTC. Protein product: CASSSRGGSYEQYF.

This chain uses TRBV28 with TRBJ1-5; D not certain. Germline V lookup: CDR1 MDHEN, CDR2 SYDVKM. Trimming cost V 4 bases and J 3 bases, with 10 bases left between them. The CDR3 has 14 amino acids. The CDR3 region has the DNA TGTGCCAGCAGTTCAGCCTTATTCAATCAGCCCCAGCATTTT. Amino acids: CASSSALFNQPQHF.

The chain links TRBV6-5 to TRBJ1-1, with D hard to call. Germline V CDR1 and CDR2: MNHEY, SVGAGI. V was clipped by 8 bases and J by 1 base, with 11 bases between them. The CDR3 runs 13 residues. The CDR3 DNA reads TGTGCCAGCCTCCTTAGCCCGAACACTGAAGCTTTCTTT. Translated: CASLLSPNTEAFF.

The chain carries TRBV5-1 and TRBJ2-2, with a tentative D call TRBD1 (5 bases). The CDR3 spans 15 residues. V was trimmed by 0 bases and J by 5 bases, leaving 11 bases between them. CDR1 and CDR2 from the germline V gene are SGHRS and YFSETQ. The CDR3, as DNA: TGCGCCAGCAGCTTGGAGTTAGGGGATACCGGGGAGCTGTTTTTT. Protein sequence: CASSLELGDTGELFF.

V is TRBV7-8 and J is TRBJ2-1, with 10 bases identical to TRBD2. V was pared by 4 bases and J by 9 bases, with 15 bases of the junction left unmatched. From germline, CDR1 is SGHVS and CDR2 FQNEAQ. The CDR3 spans 17 residues. The CDR3 DNA follows: TGTGCCAGCAGCTCCCTCAATCGCCTAGCGGGAGTTGTTGAGCAGTTCTTC. Translation: CASSSLNRLAGVVEQFF.

V is TRBV11-1 and J is TRBJ2-7; the match to TRBD1 covers 9 bases. Germline CDR1 and CDR2: SGHAT and FQDESV (reference sequence). Trimming cost V 5 bases and J 2 bases; bases outside gene matches: 4. The CDR3 length is 14 residues. CDR3 loop: CASSADRGPYEQYF. CDR3 DNA: TGTGCCAGCAGCGCGGACAGGGGACCCTACGAGCAGTACTTC.